Below, one T cell receptor beta chain is given with its context. These data belong to a study of T cell changes during pregnancy in multiple sclerosis. The CDR3 consists of 15 residues. Trimming cost V 6 bases and J 1 base, with 10 bases left between them. The germline gives CDR1 MNHNS, CDR2 SASEGT. Sequenced by immunoSEQ multiplex PCR; TCRdb stores in-frame clones only, minus some. This table holds about 83,000 clones, about nine tenths found once. This specimen was PBMCs, taken in the first trimester of pregnancy. The V gene is TRBV6-1, the J gene TRBJ1-6, with a weak D call TRBD1 (5 bases). This receptor was taken from a female donor in good health, serving as a control in a pregnancy study. Some clones in this sample may be carry-over from other donors' samples. The CDR3 DNA reads as TGTGCCAGCAGAGCGACAGAATCCTATAATTCACCCCTCCACTTT. Protein sequence: CASRATESYNSPLHF.